Each of the 15 T cell receptor beta chains below was sequenced from the same sample in a study of follicular helper T cells after annual influenza vaccination. The time point denotes: 2014-2015 season, 7 days after vaccination. Sequencing was performed with immunoSEQ multiplex PCR; in TCRdb, only in-frame clones are kept and a portion is missing. The sample has some 9,800 clones; 83% are singletons. The sequencing used CXCR5- memory CD4+ T cells sorted from blood, collected 7 days after influenza vaccination. All receptors come from an adult who received the influenza vaccine.

The J gene is TRBJ1-6, the V gene TRBV5-1; D is ambiguous. This CDR3 contains 14 residues. Trimming shortened V by 0 bases and J by 8 bases, and 9 bases separated the two germline ends. Germline CDR1 SGHRS, CDR2 YFSETQ. CDR3 nucleotides: TGCGCCAGCAGCTTGGAGGGTGCTGATTCACCCCTCCACTTT. Residues: CASSLEGADSPLHF.

The gene calls are TRBV2 and TRBJ1-4; unclear D gene. The CDR3 is 12 residues long. V lost 3 bases to trimming and J lost 7 bases, with 6 bases between them. Per germline, CDR1 SNHLY and CDR2 FYNNEI. CDR3 in amino acids: CASSDRSEKLFF. DNA for the CDR3: TGTGCCAGCAGTGACCGTTCTGAAAAACTGTTTTTT. Drawing the rest from reference TRBV2 and TRBJ1-4, the complete variable domain is EPEVTQTPSHQVTQMGQEVILRCVPISNHLYFYWYRQILGQKVEFLVSFYNNEISEKSEIFDDQFSVERPDGSNFTLKIRSTKLEDSAMYFCASSDRSEKLFFGSGTQLSVL.

The rearrangement joins TRBV11-3 to TRBJ2-3, with 15 bases aligning to TRBD2. V dropped 5 bases and J dropped 5; count of bases not matched to a gene: 5. CDR3 length equals 16 residues. Germline V gives CDR1 SGHNT, CDR2 YENEEA. The CDR3 sequence is CASSPGLAGGRDTQYF. The CDR3 region has the DNA TGTGCCAGCAGCCCGGGACTAGCGGGGGGCAGAGATACGCAGTATTTT.

This rearrangement joins TRBV5-1 to TRBJ1-4; 9 bases fit TRBD1. The CDR3 contains 15 residues. V shed 2 bases, J shed 6 bases, and the junction held 5 bases outside the gene matches. Looked up from germline, CDR1 is SGHRS and CDR2 is YFSETQ. The CDR3 DNA reads TGCGCCAGCAGCTTTGGGGACAGGGATTATGAAAAACTGTTTTTT. This encodes CASSFGDRDYEKLFF.

The rearrangement links TRBV28 to TRBJ1-5, with D tentatively TRBD1 (6 bases). In germline, CDR1 is MDHEN, CDR2 SYDVKM. The CDR3 loop spans 12 amino acids. The V end lost 11 bases, the J end lost 8 bases, and 16 bases lay between the germline ends. The CDR3: CAGGNRVEPQHF. CDR3 DNA: TGTGCCGGCGGAAACAGGGTGGAGCCCCAGCATTTT.

The chain uses TRBV6-1 and TRBJ2-3, with D possibly matching TRBD1 (6 bases). This CDR3 spans 15 amino acids. Germline loops: CDR1 MNHNS, CDR2 SASEGT. V shed 2 bases and J shed 4 bases, with 13 bases lying between them. The CDR3 DNA reads TGTGCCAGCAGTGAAACCTGGGGGCGATCAGATACGCAGTATTTT. Its translation is CASSETWGRSDTQYF.

This chain joins TRBV28 and TRBJ2-5; the D is unclear. V lost 7 bases, J lost 3 bases, and 15 bases lay in between. The length of the CDR3 is 14 residues. The V gene's germline CDR1 is MDHEN and CDR2 SYDVKM. CDR3: CASNRLIGKETQYF. DNA for the CDR3: TGTGCCAGCAACCGGTTGATTGGGAAAGAGACCCAGTACTTC. The whole variable domain, filled in from reference TRBV28 and TRBJ2-5, reads DVKVTQSSRYLVKRTGEKVFLECVQDMDHENMFWYRQDPGLGLRLIYFSYDVKMKEKGDIPEGYSVSREKKERFSLILESASTNQTSMYLCASNRLIGKETQYFGPGTRLLVL.

The J gene is TRBJ1-6, the V gene TRBV5-1; 8 bases map to TRBD1. CDR1 is SGHRS and CDR2 is YFSETQ in the germline V gene. V lost 4 bases and J lost 0; bases outside the gene matches: 6. This CDR3 comprises 17 residues. The CDR3 here is CASSPRGPSSYNSPLHF. CDR3 nucleotides: TGCGCCAGCAGCCCCAGGGGGCCTAGCTCCTATAATTCACCCCTCCACTTT.

V gene TRBV5-1 combines with J gene TRBJ2-6; no clear D gene. V lost 4 bases and J 4 bases, leaving 9 bases between the germline ends. Germline V gene sequence: CDR1 SGHRS, CDR2 YFSETQ. CDR3 size: 14 residues. The CDR3 DNA follows: TGCGCCAGCAGCCCTCCGATGGGGGCCAACGTCCTGACTTTC. Its translation is CASSPPMGANVLTF.

The chain carries TRBV20-1 and TRBJ2-7; D is unresolved. Germline CDR1 is DFQATT and CDR2 is SNEGSKA (reference sequence). The CDR3 sequence is 11 residues long. The ends were cut back, 6 bases at V and 4 bases at J, with 10 bases in the middle. The CDR3 loop is CSAEQNYEQYF. The CDR3 region has the DNA TGCAGTGCAGAGCAGAATTACGAGCAGTACTTC.

The chain links TRBV11-2 to TRBJ2-7, with 8 positions matching TRBD1. Per germline, CDR1 SGHAT and CDR2 FQNNGV. Trimming took 2 bases from V and 7 from J; bases not matched to a gene: 13. The CDR3 is made up of 16 amino acids. CDR3 sequence reads: CASSLSRGRGLREQYF. CDR3 nucleotide sequence: TGTGCCAGCAGCTTAAGTAGGGGCAGGGGGCTGAGGGAGCAGTACTTC.

The genes are TRBV2 and TRBJ1-1, with 9 bases lining up with TRBD1. Per germline, CDR1 SNHLY and CDR2 FYNNEI. V was clipped by 7 bases and J by 1 base; unmatched bases: 1. The CDR3 is made up of 13 amino acids. The CDR3, as DNA: TGTGCCAGCATGACAGGGGGGAACACTGAAGCTTTCTTT. This translates into CASMTGGNTEAFF.

This chain uses TRBV5-1 with TRBJ2-7; no clear D gene. CDR3 length: 14 amino acids. CDR1 is SGHRS and CDR2 is YFSETQ in the germline V gene. Between the trimmed V and J ends, which lost 4 bases and 2 bases, there was a span of 13 bases. DNA for the CDR3: TGCGCCAGCAGCCCTGGGGTAGAAACCTACGAGCAGTACTTC. Translating it yields CASSPGVETYEQYF. Drawing the rest from reference TRBV5-1 and TRBJ2-7, the complete variable domain is KAGVTQTPRYLIKTRGQQVTLSCSPISGHRSVSWYQQTPGQGLQFLFEYFSETQRNKGNFPGRFSGRQFSNSRSEMNVSTLELGDSALYLCASSPGVETYEQYFGPGTRLTVT.

The gene calls are TRBV12-5 and TRBJ1-1, with D possibly matching TRBD1 (5 bases). The CDR3 spans 12 residues. Trimming left V 7 bases short and J 11 bases short, with 17 bases between. Germline-derived CDR1 and CDR2 are LGHNT and FRNRAP. The CDR3 sequence is CASAPGLGTAFF. The CDR3 DNA reads TGTGCTAGTGCCCCCGGGTTGGGGACGGCTTTCTTT. The full variable domain, its missing parts supplied by reference TRBV12-5 and TRBJ1-1, is DARVTQTPRHKVTEMGQEVTMRCQPILGHNTVFWYRQTMMQGLELLAYFRNRAPLDDSGMPKDRFSAEMPDATLATLKIQPSEPRDSAVYFCASAPGLGTAFFGQGTRLTVV.

This clone was picked up a small number of times. The chain recombines TRBV15 with TRBJ1-2, with D unresolved. The V end was cut by 4 bases, the J end by 2 bases, with 11 bases between. CDR1 is LNHNV, CDR2 YYDKDF, per germline (reference sequence). CDR3 length: 14 residues. This chain's CDR3 is CATSIPGRNYGYTF. CDR3 coding DNA: TGTGCCACCAGCATCCCCGGCAGGAACTATGGCTACACCTTC. The whole variable domain, remainder taken from reference TRBV15 and TRBJ1-2, is DAMVIQNPRYQVTQFGKPVTLSCSQTLNHNVMYWYQQKSSQAPKLLFHYYDKDFNNEADTPDNFQSRRPNTSFCFLDIRSPGLGDTAMYLCATSIPGRNYGYTFGSGTRLTVV.